Detailed here is one T cell receptor beta chain. This sample stems from a study of control samples from healthy donors and cancer patients. Measured with immunoSEQ multiplex PCR; TCRdb has only the in-frame clones, and not every one. Among about 70,000 clones listed, 87% were seen once. This clonotype was obtained from a woman between 45 and 60 years old with head and neck cancer. Sequencing was performed on PBMCs.

CDR3 amino acids: CASRPVGSGNTIYF. CDR3 bases: TGTGCCAGCCGACCCGTTGGATCTGGAAACACCATATATTTT. The chain joins TRBV27 to TRBJ1-3; the D is unclear. V was cut by 8 bases and J by 1 base, with 12 bases left in between. Looked up from germline, CDR1 is MNHEY and CDR2 is SMNVEV (reference sequence). This CDR3 contains 14 residues.